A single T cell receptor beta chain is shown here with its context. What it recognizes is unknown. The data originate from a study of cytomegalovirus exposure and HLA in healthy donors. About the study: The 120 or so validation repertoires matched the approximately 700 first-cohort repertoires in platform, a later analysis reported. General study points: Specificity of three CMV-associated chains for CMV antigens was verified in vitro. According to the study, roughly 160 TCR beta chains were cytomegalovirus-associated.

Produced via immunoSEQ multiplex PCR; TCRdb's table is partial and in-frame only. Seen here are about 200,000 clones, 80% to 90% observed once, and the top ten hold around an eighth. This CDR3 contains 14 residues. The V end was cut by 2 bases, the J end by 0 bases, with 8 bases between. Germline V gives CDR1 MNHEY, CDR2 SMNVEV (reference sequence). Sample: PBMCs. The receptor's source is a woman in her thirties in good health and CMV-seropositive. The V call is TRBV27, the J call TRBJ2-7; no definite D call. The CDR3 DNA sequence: TGTGCCAGCAGTTTAAGAGTTCCCTCCTACGAGCAGTACTTC. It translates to CASSLRVPSYEQYF.